Listed here are 5 T cell receptor beta chains from one sample, sequenced in a study of T cell responses to AZD1222 COVID-19 vaccine. Assay: immunoSEQ multiplex PCR; the TCRdb copy retains only in-frame clones and omits some. Of 200,000 to 300,000 clones listed, approximately 93% are singletons. Sequencing used peripheral blood, obtained on day 0 of AZD1222 vaccination. The receptors come from an adult in good health.

The chain employs TRBV2 and TRBJ1-1, with D possibly matching TRBD1 (5 bases). V was clipped by 10 bases and J by 5 bases, with 20 bases between them. CDR1 and CDR2 from the germline V gene are SNHLY and FYNNEI. This CDR3 is built from 14 residues. This CDR3 reads CATLRPGRLTEAFF. The CDR3 DNA sequence: TGTGCCACCTTAAGACCGGGACGGCTTACTGAAGCTTTCTTT. The whole variable domain, filled in from reference TRBV2 and TRBJ1-1, reads EPEVTQTPSHQVTQMGQEVILRCVPISNHLYFYWYRQILGQKVEFLVSFYNNEISEKSEIFDDQFSVERPDGSNFTLKIRSTKLEDSAMYFCATLRPGRLTEAFFGQGTRLTVV.

About this clone itself: The sample carries other DNA sequences with the same CDR3. The chain joins TRBV7-9 to TRBJ1-5, with 7 bases lining up with TRBD1. The V gene's germline CDR1 is SEHNR and CDR2 FQNEAQ (reference sequence). V was pared by 6 bases and J by 3 bases, with 5 bases of the junction left unmatched. There are 14 residues in the CDR3. The CDR3 spells CASSSTGANQPQHF. The CDR3 region has the DNA TGTGCCAGCAGTTCCACAGGGGCCAATCAGCCCCAGCATTTT.

This clone was counted once. V and J are TRBV28 and TRBJ1-6; D remains unclear. V was pared by 3 bases and J by 7 bases, with 10 bases between. Germline V gives CDR1 MDHEN, CDR2 SYDVKM. The CDR3 is 14 residues long. CDR3 sequence (DNA): TGTGCCAGCAGTTTTCGGGTCTCAAATTCACCCCTCCACTTT. It yields the protein CASSFRVSNSPLHF.

V gene TRBV28 combines with J gene TRBJ1-4; D might be TRBD1 (6 bases). V was clipped by 5 bases and J by 7 bases, with 17 bases between them. The CDR3 consists of 15 residues. Germline V gene sequence: CDR1 MDHEN, CDR2 SYDVKM. The DNA of the CDR3 is TGTGCCAGCAGTCTAGCCACAGGGATAGCTGAAAAACTGTTTTTT. Protein product: CASSLATGIAEKLFF.

In this sample, this clone turned up once. The chain is built from TRBV7-9 and TRBJ2-3, with 8 bases that match TRBD1. The CDR3 extends over 14 amino acids. V dropped 8 bases and J dropped 3; count of bases not matched to a gene: 7. Per germline, CDR1 SEHNR and CDR2 FQNEAQ (reference sequence). Here the CDR3 DNA reads TGTGCCAGCTCCGGAACAGGGGGAACAGATACGCAGTATTTT. This sequence encodes CASSGTGGTDTQYF.